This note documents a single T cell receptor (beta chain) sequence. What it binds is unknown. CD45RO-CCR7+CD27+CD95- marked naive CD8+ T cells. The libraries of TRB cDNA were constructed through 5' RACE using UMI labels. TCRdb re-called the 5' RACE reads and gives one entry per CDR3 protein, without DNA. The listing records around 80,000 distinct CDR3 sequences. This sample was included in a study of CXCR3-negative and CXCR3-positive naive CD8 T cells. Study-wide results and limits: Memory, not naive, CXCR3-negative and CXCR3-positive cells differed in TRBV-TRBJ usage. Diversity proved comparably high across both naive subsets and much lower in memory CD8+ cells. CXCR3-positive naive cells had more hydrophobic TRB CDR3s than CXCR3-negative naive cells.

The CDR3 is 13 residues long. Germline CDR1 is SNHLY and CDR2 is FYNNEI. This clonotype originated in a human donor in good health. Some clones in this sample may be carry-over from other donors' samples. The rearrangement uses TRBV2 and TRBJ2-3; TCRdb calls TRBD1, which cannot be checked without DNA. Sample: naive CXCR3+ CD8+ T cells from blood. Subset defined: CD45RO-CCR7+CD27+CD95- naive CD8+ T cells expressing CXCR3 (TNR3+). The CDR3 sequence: CAITDGGISTQYF.